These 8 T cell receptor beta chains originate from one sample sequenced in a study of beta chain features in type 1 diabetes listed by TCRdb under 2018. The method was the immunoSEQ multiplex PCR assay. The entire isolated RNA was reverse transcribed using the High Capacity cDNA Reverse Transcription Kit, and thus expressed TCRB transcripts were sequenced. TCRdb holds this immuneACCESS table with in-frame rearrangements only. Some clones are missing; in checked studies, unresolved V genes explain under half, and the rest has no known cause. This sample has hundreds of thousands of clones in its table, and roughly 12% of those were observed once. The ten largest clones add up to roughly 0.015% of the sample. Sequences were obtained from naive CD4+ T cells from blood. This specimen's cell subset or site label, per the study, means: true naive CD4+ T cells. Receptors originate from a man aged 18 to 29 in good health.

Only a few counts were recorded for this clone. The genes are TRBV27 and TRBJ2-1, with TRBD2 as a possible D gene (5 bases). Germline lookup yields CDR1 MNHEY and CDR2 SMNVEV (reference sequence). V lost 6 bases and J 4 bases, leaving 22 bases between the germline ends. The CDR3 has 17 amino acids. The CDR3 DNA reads TGTGCCAGCAGCAGGCGGACTCTAGCAGCAGCGTACAATGAGCAGTTCTTC. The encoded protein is CASSRRTLAAAYNEQFF.

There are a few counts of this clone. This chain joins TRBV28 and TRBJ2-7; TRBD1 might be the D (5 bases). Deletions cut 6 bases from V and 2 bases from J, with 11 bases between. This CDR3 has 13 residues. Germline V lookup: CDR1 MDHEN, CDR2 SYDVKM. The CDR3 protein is CASRDNTPYEQYF. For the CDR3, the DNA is TGTGCCAGCAGGGACAACACCCCCTACGAGCAGTACTTC.

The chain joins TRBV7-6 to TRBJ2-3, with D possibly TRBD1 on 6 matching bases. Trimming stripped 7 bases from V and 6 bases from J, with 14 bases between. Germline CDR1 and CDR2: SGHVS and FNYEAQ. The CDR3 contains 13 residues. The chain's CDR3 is CASNSGHSDTQYF. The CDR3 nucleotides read TGTGCCAGCAACTCGGGACACAGCGATACGCAGTATTTT.

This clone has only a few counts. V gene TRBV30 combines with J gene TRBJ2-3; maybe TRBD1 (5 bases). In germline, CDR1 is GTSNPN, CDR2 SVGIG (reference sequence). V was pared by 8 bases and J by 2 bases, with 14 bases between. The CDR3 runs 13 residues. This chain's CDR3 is CAHTGPLTDTQYF. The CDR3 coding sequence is TGTGCCCATACAGGACCCCTCACAGATACGCAGTATTTT.

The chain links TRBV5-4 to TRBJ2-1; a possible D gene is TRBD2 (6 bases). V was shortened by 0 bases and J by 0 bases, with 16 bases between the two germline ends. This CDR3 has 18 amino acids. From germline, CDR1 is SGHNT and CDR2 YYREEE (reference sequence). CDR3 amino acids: CASSLEAGKASSYNEQFF. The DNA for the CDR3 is TGTGCCAGCAGCTTGGAGGCGGGGAAAGCCAGCTCCTACAATGAGCAGTTCTTC.

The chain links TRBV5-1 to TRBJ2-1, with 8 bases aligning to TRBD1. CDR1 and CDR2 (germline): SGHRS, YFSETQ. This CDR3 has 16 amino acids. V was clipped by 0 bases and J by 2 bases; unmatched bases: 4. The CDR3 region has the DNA TGCGCCAGCAGCTTGGTGGCAGGGGGCGCCTACAATGAGCAGTTCTTC. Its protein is CASSLVAGGAYNEQFF. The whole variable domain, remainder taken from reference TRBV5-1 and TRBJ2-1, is KAGVTQTPRYLIKTRGQQVTLSCSPISGHRSVSWYQQTPGQGLQFLFEYFSETQRNKGNFPGRFSGRQFSNSRSEMNVSTLELGDSALYLCASSLVAGGAYNEQFFGPGTRLTVL.

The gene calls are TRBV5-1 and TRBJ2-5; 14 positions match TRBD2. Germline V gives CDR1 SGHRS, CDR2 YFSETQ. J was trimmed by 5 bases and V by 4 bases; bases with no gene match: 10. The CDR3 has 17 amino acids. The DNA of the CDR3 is TGCGCCAGCAGCCTGGGACTAGCGGGGGCCGCCCAGGAGACCCAGTACTTC. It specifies CASSLGLAGAAQETQYF.

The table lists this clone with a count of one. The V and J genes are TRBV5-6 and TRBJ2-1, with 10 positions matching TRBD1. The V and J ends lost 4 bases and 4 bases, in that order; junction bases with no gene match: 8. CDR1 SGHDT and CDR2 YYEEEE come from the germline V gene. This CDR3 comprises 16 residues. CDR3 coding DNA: TGTGCCAGCAGCGGATTGGACAGGGGGGTTTACAATGAGCAGTTCTTC. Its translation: CASSGLDRGVYNEQFF.